Listed here is a single T cell receptor (beta chain). Its antigen has not been determined. No base quality values were provided; no much bigger clone lies one nucleotide off. This specimen comes from a study of monozygotic twins with cystic fibrosis listed by TCRdb under 2021. General notes on the study: Barcoded libraries were prepared from 2.5 to 3.5 micrograms of fragmented DNA with approximately 16 PCR cycles. Data for three of the twin pairs had been reported previously in another context. The cohort included ten female and six male twin pairs, mostly children and adolescents, aged roughly 2.0 to 36.4 years with a median of 9.1 years. Twins were ranked among roughly 1,000 cohort participants for weight-for-height and FEVPerc (FEV1 disease centile) on the day of blood sampling. To gauge how much genetics shapes V and J gene usage, the researchers compared TCR beta repertoires both within and across 16 monozygotic twin pairs who have cystic fibrosis.

The twin pairs came from the European Cystic Fibrosis Twin and Sibling Study Cohort, which recruited patients from 150 to 200 CF clinics across 14 European countries. Both zygosity and CFTR genotype were checked in-house, and zygosity was tested with multiplex PCR across nine short tandem repeat loci. Each twin gave a peripheral blood sample, and clinical parameters were documented on that same day of blood sampling. Phenol/chloroform extraction was used to isolate genomic DNA from peripheral blood cells, and the DNA was then kept in TE buffer at 4 degrees C. The germline V gene gives CDR1 as SGHRS and CDR2 as YFSETQ. Its CDR3 holds 15 amino acids, cysteine through phenylalanine. Only the CDR3 DNA is retained, 45 bases long and in frame from the first base. Trimming at the junction amounts to 0 bases on V and 4 bases on J, and the germline ends lie 13 bases apart. The paper as a whole reports these results and caveats: Significantly higher nucleotide-identical clonotype sharing was observed within monozygotic CF twin pairs than between unrelated CF individuals (P = 0.000026, Mann-Whitney). In 13 of 16 pairs, V gene usage most closely resembled the co-twin's, and the same held for J usage in 8 of 16 pairs, a pattern suggesting genetic constraints. Simpson clonality was generally low (median 0.0095), which suggests a naive-dominated repertoire, and clonality was higher in the most severely affected patients. Only a small cohort was studied, and no association of shared CDR3 numbers with age, concordance or disease severity was found.

TCR beta CDR3 regions were amplified by multiplex PCR with the immunoSEQ immune profiling system according to the manufacturer's instructions. Sequencing was performed on an Illumina NextSeq system. The original methods were these. The immunoSEQ Analyzer platform handled processing of the sequence data, and clonality was calculated by taking the square root of Simpson's index of productive rearrangements. Similarity in V and J usage was quantified by Jensen-Shannon distance, and CDR3 generation probabilities were calculated with OLGA. The immuneACCESS database (August 2020) and VDJdb (December 2020) were searched for shared CDR3 sequences. TCRdb stores this immuneACCESS table with in-frame sequences only. Part of the clones is absent; in the studies checked, under half of the shortfall reflects unresolved V genes, and no reason is known for the rest. V and J calls and clone size are those listed in that table; D and trimming were worked out from the DNA. The table for this sample lists some 25,000 clones; approximately 96% of them were counted only once. The top ten clonotypes cover approximately 2.6% of the sample.

This receptor chain uses TRBV5-1 and TRBJ2-5; the D gene is possibly TRBD2, with 5 bases matching. The receptor's source is a girl aged 2 to 9 with cystic fibrosis. What was sequenced was blood. The CDR3 has the sequence CASSLVSAAGETQYF. The DNA sequence is given as TGCGCCAGCAGCTTGGTGTCTGCCGCGGGAGAGACCCAGTACTTC.